The T cell receptor (beta chain) described here comes from a study of blood T cell repertoires in COVID-19. Whole-study context: There were acute and convalescent COVID-19 samples, and they came from the United States, Italy and Spain. PBMCs, B-cell-depleted T cells, or T cells provided the cDNA or gDNA that made up the material.

Original methodology: Nucleated cell number was recorded as an estimate derived from reference gene primer amplification. Some clones are missing from TCRdb's copy, which holds only in-frame ones; the method was immunoSEQ multiplex PCR. That table gives V, J and clone size, and the DNA gave D and trimming. The sample has around 170,000 clones, 65% to 90% seen once. V was trimmed by 0 bases and J by 4 bases, leaving 13 bases between them. Looked up from germline, CDR1 is SGDLS and CDR2 is YYNGEE. This CDR3 has 16 amino acids. The rearrangement uses TRBV9 and TRBJ2-2; D not resolved. The receptor's source is a man between 45 and 60 years old with active or convalescent COVID-19. The sequenced sample consisted of peripheral blood. CDR3 sequence: CASSVVQYPATGELFF. In DNA, the CDR3 is TGTGCCAGCAGCGTAGTACAGTACCCGGCCACCGGGGAGCTGTTTTTT.